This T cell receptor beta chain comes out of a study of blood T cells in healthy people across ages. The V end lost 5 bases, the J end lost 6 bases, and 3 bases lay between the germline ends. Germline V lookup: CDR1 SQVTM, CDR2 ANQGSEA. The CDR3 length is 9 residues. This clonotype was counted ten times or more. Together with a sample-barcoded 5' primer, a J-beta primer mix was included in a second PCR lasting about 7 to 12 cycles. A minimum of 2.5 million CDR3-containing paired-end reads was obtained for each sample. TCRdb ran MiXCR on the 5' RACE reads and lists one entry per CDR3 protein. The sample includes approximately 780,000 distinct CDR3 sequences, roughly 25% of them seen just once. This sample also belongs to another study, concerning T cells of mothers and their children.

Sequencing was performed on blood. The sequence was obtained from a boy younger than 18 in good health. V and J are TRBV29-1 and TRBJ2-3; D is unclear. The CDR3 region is CSVRDTQYF. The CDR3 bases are TGCAGCGTTAGGGATACGCAGTATTTT.